The 16 T cell receptor beta chains below come from one sample, sequenced in a study of T cells in Graves' hyperthyroidism and ophthalmopathy. The source material, RNA transcripts, was used to amplify TCR beta CDR3 regions. HTBI primers were the set used in a first-round RT-PCR of the TCR CDR3. TCRdb passed the multiplex PCR reads through MiXCR, listing each CDR3 protein once. The table lists around 600,000 distinct CDR3 sequences, 45% of them singletons. The specimen sequenced was peripheral blood or thyroid tissue (not recorded which). Receptors were obtained from an adult man with Graves' disease, either hyperthyroidism or ophthalmopathy (not recorded which).

This clonotype was counted ten times or more. The gene calls are TRBV10-2 and TRBJ2-5, with 11 bases identical to TRBD2. The CDR3 has 14 residues. Germline V gene sequence: CDR1 WSHSY, CDR2 SAAADI. The V segment lost 6 bases and the J segment 5 bases; nucleotides outside the gene matches: 5. The CDR3 loop reads CASRWTSGLETQYF. CDR3 nucleotides: TGCGCCAGCAGGTGGACTAGCGGGCTGGAGACCCAGTACTTC.

The chain couples TRBV29-1 to TRBJ1-5; D gene unclear. The CDR3 is made up of 12 amino acids. V shed 0 bases and J shed 4 bases, with 4 bases lying between them. CDR1 is SQVTM and CDR2 is ANQGSEA in the germline V gene. Written as DNA, the CDR3 is TGCAGCGTTGAAGACGGGAATCAGCCCCAGCATTTT. Amino acid sequence: CSVEDGNQPQHF.

This clonotype was observed at least ten times. The rearrangement links TRBV7-2 to TRBJ1-5; no definite D call. CDR3 length: 13 amino acids. Trimming removed 5 bases from V and 3 bases from J, with 8 bases in between. Germline V gene lookup returns CDR1 SGHTA and CDR2 FQGNSA. Here the CDR3 reads CASSRTTNQPQHF. For the CDR3, the DNA is TGTGCCAGCAGCCGGACGACCAATCAGCCCCAGCATTTT.

This clonotype has a count of ten or more. This rearrangement joins TRBV29-1 to TRBJ1-2; 7 bases are shared with TRBD1. The trim removed 4 bases at V and 8 bases at J, leaving 7 bases unmatched. Germline V gives CDR1 SQVTM, CDR2 ANQGSEA. CDR3 length: 12 amino acids. Here the CDR3 reads CSVVLGDSGYTF. CDR3 nucleotide sequence: TGCAGCGTTGTACTCGGGGACAGCGGCTACACCTTC.

This clonotype was counted a single time. The chain is built from TRBV7-2 and TRBJ2-2, with TRBD1 identical over 8 bases. Germline assignment: CDR1 SGHTA and CDR2 FQGNSA. The CDR3 runs 16 residues. The V and J ends lost 3 bases and 6 bases, in that order; junction bases with no gene match: 9. CDR3 coding DNA: TGTGCCAGCAGCTTCCCGACAGGGGAAGTGGCCGGGGAGCTGTTTTTT. Residues: CASSFPTGEVAGELFF. Full variable domain (rest looked up from reference TRBV7-2 and TRBJ2-2): GAGVSQSPSNKVTEKGKDVELRCDPISGHTALYWYRQSLGQGLEFLIYFQGNSAPDKSGLPSDRFSAERTGGSVSTLTIQRTQQEDSAVYLCASSFPTGEVAGELFFGEGSRLTVL.

This chain uses TRBV7-6 with TRBJ2-7; 8 nucleotides agree with TRBD1. The J segment lost 6 bases and the V segment lost 2 bases, leaving 3 bases of the junction unmatched. The CDR3 is 13 residues long. The germline V gene encodes CDR1 SGHVS and CDR2 FNYEAQ. DNA of the CDR3: TGTGCCAGCAGCTTACAGGGGGCGCGCGAGCAGTACTTC. Its translation: CASSLQGAREQYF. The full variable domain, completed using reference TRBV7-6 and TRBJ2-7, is GAGVSQSPRYKVTKRGQDVALRCDPISGHVSLYWYRQALGQGPEFLTYFNYEAQQDKSGLPNDRFSAERPEGSISTLTIQRTEQRDSAMYRCASSLQGAREQYFGPGTRLTVT.

This clonotype was seen a handful of times. J is TRBJ2-7 and V is TRBV20-1; D is perhaps TRBD1 or TRBD2 (5 bases each). Germline V gene lookup returns CDR1 DFQATT and CDR2 SNEGSKA (reference sequence). The CDR3 runs to 14 residues. V lost 2 bases and J lost 2, with 13 bases in between. CDR3 region: CSARRGATPYEQYF. In DNA, the CDR3 is TGCAGTGCTAGAAGAGGGGCAACGCCCTACGAGCAGTACTTC.

This sequence joins TRBV20-1 and TRBJ2-7; 11 nucleotides agree with TRBD2. Per germline, CDR1 DFQATT and CDR2 SNEGSKA (reference sequence). The CDR3 is 14 amino acids. Trimming at V came to 6 bases and at J to 4 bases, leaving 8 bases not matched to a gene. The CDR3 loop reads CSAVAASGGYEQYF. CDR3 coding DNA: TGCAGTGCCGTAGCGGCTAGCGGGGGGTACGAGCAGTACTTC.

V gene TRBV2 combines with J gene TRBJ2-2; D not certain. CDR1 and CDR2 (germline): SNHLY, FYNNEI. The ends were cut back, 3 bases at V and 0 bases at J, with 11 bases in the middle. The CDR3 is 16 residues long. CDR3 nucleotides: TGTGCCAGCAGTGACTTTAAAGCGTCGAACACCGGGGAGCTGTTTTTT. Translating gives CASSDFKASNTGELFF.

This clonotype was detected ten times or more. The CDR3 here is CSVVKGPLEQYF. The CDR3 DNA reads TGCAGCGTTGTAAAGGGCCCTCTCGAGCAGTACTTC. This rearrangement joins TRBV29-1 to TRBJ2-7; no clear D gene. The V gene's germline CDR1 is SQVTM and CDR2 ANQGSEA. CDR3 size: 12 residues. Trimming pared 4 bases from V and 6 bases from J, leaving 13 bases between.

At least ten counts were recorded for this clonotype. The rearrangement links TRBV25-1 to TRBJ1-6; D ambiguous. Germline V gene sequence: CDR1 MGHDK, CDR2 SYGVNS. The CDR3 sequence is 15 residues long. V lost 8 bases and J lost 4, with 15 bases in between. CDR3 sequence: CASRPHGEYNSPLHF. The CDR3, as DNA: TGTGCCAGCCGCCCTCACGGAGAGTATAATTCACCCCTCCACTTT.

At least ten counts were recorded for this clonotype. This chain connects TRBV20-1 to TRBJ2-5; D unresolved. The germline V gene has CDR1 DFQATT and CDR2 SNEGSKA (reference sequence). This CDR3 is built from 12 residues. Trimming took 3 bases from V and 1 from J, leaving 6 bases between them. CDR3 loop: CSASATQETQYF. Written as DNA, the CDR3 is TGCAGTGCTAGTGCAACCCAAGAGACCCAGTACTTC.

The chain employs TRBV7-2 and TRBJ1-2; D possibly corresponds to TRBD1 (6 bases). In germline, CDR1 is SGHTA, CDR2 FQGNSA. The CDR3 totals 14 residues. The CDR3 protein is CARDRGVSNYGYTF. CDR3 coding DNA: TGTGCTAGAGATAGGGGGGTGTCTAACTATGGCTACACCTTC.

The CDR3 reads CASSFRTGPSTEAFF. The CDR3 bases are TGTGCCAGCAGCTTTCGGACAGGGCCATCCACTGAAGCTTTCTTT. The chain employs TRBV7-8 and TRBJ1-1; 8 nucleotides match TRBD1. Germline CDR1 and CDR2: SGHVS and FQNEAQ. V trimming: 3 bases; J trimming: 4 bases; junction bases outside the gene matches: 7. The CDR3 consists of 15 residues.

In its sample, this clonotype was seen once. A read error is possible here, since a much larger clone lies one base away. This chain uses TRBV15 with TRBJ1-2; TRBD1 might be the D (6 bases). CDR1 is LNHNV and CDR2 is YYDKDF in the germline V gene (reference sequence). The CDR3 loop spans 15 amino acids. The CDR3, as DNA: TGTGCCACCAGCAGCGCCACGGACAGAAACTCTGGCTACACCTTC. It specifies CATSSATDRNSGYTF.

This sequence joins TRBV2 and TRBJ1-1; tentatively, D is TRBD1 (5 bases). Deletions cut 6 bases from V and 0 bases from J, with 11 bases between. This CDR3 region has 14 residues. CDR1 SNHLY and CDR2 FYNNEI come from the germline V gene. CDR3 nucleotides: TGTGCCAGCAGCTCAGGGAATCTGAACACTGAAGCTTTCTTT. Translating gives CASSSGNLNTEAFF.